This TCR beta chain was recovered during a study of T and B cells in COVID-19 patients. Study-wide results and caveats: In COVID-19 patients, T cell receptor beta variable and joining gene use was reportedly strongly skewed.

TRB rearrangements were amplified by multiplex PCR with BIOMED2 TRB-A/B primers. TCRdb ran MiXCR on the multiplex PCR reads and lists one entry per CDR3 protein. The sample lists approximately 17,000 distinct CDR3 sequences; around a quarter were seen once. TRB was amplified from around 250-500 ng of blood genomic DNA. Many counts were recorded for this clonotype. Its antigen is currently unknown. The CDR3 covers 13 residues. Germline-derived CDR1 and CDR2 are SGHDT and YYEEEE. The V end was cut by 0 bases, the J end by 11 bases, with 12 bases between. The genes are TRBV5-6 and TRBJ2-1; no clear D. The receptor was derived from a human donor who had recovered from COVID-19. The sample consisted of blood. The CDR3 nucleotides read TGTGCCAGCAGCTTGGCGGCGGTGGTAAAGCAGTTCTTC. It translates to CASSLAAVVKQFF.